This entry lists 21 T cell receptor beta chains sequenced from one sample in a study of CD8+CD57+ T cells in acquired aplastic anemia (dated by TCRdb to between 2018 and 2020). Sequencing was carried out with an Illumina HiSeq 2000. Genomic DNA was used as template for profiling of TCR beta VDJ combinations and CDR3 sequences. The raw public reads went through TCRdb reprocessing: fastp at Q25, MiXCR clone calling, in-frame beta chains kept. When rows share a CDR3 protein, they turn into one entry using the most common DNA and genes. The sample includes more than 150,000 distinct CDR3 sequences, with 48% observed a single time. Approximately 12% of the sample comes from the top ten. Flow cytometry had shown CD8+CD57+ cell expansion in the patients selected for sequencing. Sequencing used sorted CD4+, CD8+, or CD8+CD57+ T cells (not recorded which) from PBMCs. Receptors originate from a human donor with aplastic anemia.

This clonotype turned up a few times. This sequence joins TRBV12-5 and TRBJ1-5, with D perhaps matching TRBD1 (6 bases). Trimming left V 1 base short and J 0 bases short, with 13 bases between. The CDR3 totals 17 residues. Germline V gene sequence: CDR1 LGHNT, CDR2 FRNRAP. The CDR3 protein is CASGLGTDRYSNQPQHF. CDR3 in DNA: TGTGCTAGTGGTTTGGGCACCGACAGGTATAGCAATCAGCCCCAGCATTTT.

This clonotype has at least ten counts. The chain has TRBV5-5 and TRBJ1-5; 7 bases align to TRBD1. Germline-derived CDR1 and CDR2 are SGHKS and YYEKEE (reference sequence). The V and J ends lost 4 bases and 5 bases, in that order; junction bases with no gene match: 6. The length of the CDR3 is 14 residues. Here the CDR3 reads CASSGTTGYQPQHF. In nucleotides, the CDR3 is TGTGCCAGCAGCGGGACGACAGGGTATCAGCCCCAGCATTTT.

There are many counts of this clonotype. The genes are TRBV24-1 and TRBJ1-3; D is perhaps TRBD1 (6 bases). Trimming pared 8 bases from V and 2 bases from J, leaving 15 bases between. Germline loops: CDR1 KGHDR, CDR2 SFDVKD. The CDR3 covers 15 residues. CDR3 DNA: TGTGCCACCACGGGACACAACTATACTGGAAACACCATATATTTT. Translation: CATTGHNYTGNTIYF.

The chain is built from TRBV2 and TRBJ2-7, with a weak D call TRBD1 (5 bases). This CDR3 spans 14 amino acids. The V and J ends lost 5 bases and 4 bases respectively, with 15 bases between them. Germline V gene lookup returns CDR1 SNHLY and CDR2 FYNNEI. The CDR3: CASSQGIRGYEQYF. DNA for the CDR3: TGTGCCAGCAGTCAGGGAATAAGGGGATACGAGCAGTACTTC.

This clonotype was recorded many times. The chain joins TRBV12-3 or TRBV12-4 to TRBJ1-2; no definite D call. CDR3 size: 11 residues. V gave up 5 bases and J gave up 8 bases, with 9 bases separating them. The CDR3 DNA is TGTGCCAGCAGTACACGCTCCGGCTACACCTTC. It yields the protein CASSTRSGYTF.

This chain links TRBV7-3 with TRBJ1-6; no definite D call. The germline V gene encodes CDR1 SGHTA and CDR2 FQGTGA. The length of the CDR3 is 14 residues. Deletions cut 5 bases from V and 2 bases from J, with 7 bases between. CDR3 residues: CASSPQTYNSPLHF. The CDR3 DNA sequence: TGTGCCAGCAGCCCGCAAACCTATAATTCACCCCTCCACTTT.

This clonotype was picked up one time. V is TRBV10-3 and J is TRBJ2-3, with TRBD2 as a possible D gene (6 bases). The CDR3 consists of 14 residues. The germline V gene encodes CDR1 ENHRY and CDR2 SYGVKD. Trimming took 10 bases from V and 0 from J, leaving 14 bases between them. The CDR3 region has the DNA TGTGCCAGCAAAGGACTACCGAGCACAGATACGCAGTATTTT. This encodes CASKGLPSTDTQYF.

This clonotype has at least ten counts. The CDR3 is CASSLTGQNTEAFF. CDR3 nucleotide sequence: TGTGCCAGCAGCTTGACAGGGCAGAACACTGAAGCTTTCTTT. This chain links TRBV7-6 with TRBJ1-1; 7 nucleotides align to TRBD1. The germline gives CDR1 SGHVS, CDR2 FNYEAQ. The J segment lost 1 base and the V segment lost 3 bases, leaving 2 bases of the junction unmatched. CDR3 size: 14 residues.

This clonotype was counted a few times. This chain connects TRBV9 to TRBJ2-7; 9 bases are shared with TRBD2. With V trimmed by 4 bases and J by 0 bases, 2 bases remained unmatched. Germline CDR1 and CDR2: SGDLS and YYNGEE. The CDR3 contains 14 residues. In DNA form, the CDR3 reads TGTGCCAGCAGCAAGACTAGCGGCTCCTACGAGCAGTACTTC. Its translation: CASSKTSGSYEQYF.

Only a few counts were recorded for this clonotype. The rearrangement links TRBV29-1 to TRBJ1-2, with D possibly matching TRBD1 (6 bases). This CDR3 comprises 15 residues. CDR1 is SQVTM, CDR2 ANQGSEA, per germline. V was cut by 2 bases and J by 3 bases, with 16 bases left in between. CDR3 sequence: CSVETLSRQDYGYTF. In DNA form, the CDR3 reads TGCAGCGTTGAAACCCTGTCGAGACAGGACTATGGCTACACCTTC.

The chain combines TRBV7-9 with TRBJ2-7; D not certain. Germline V gene sequence: CDR1 SEHNR, CDR2 FQNEAQ (reference sequence). The CDR3 loop spans 11 amino acids. The V and J ends lost 9 bases and 9 bases respectively, with 15 bases between them. The CDR3, as DNA: TGTGCCAGTCTCGGCGGCCGCGGGCAGTACTTC. This encodes CASLGGRGQYF.

The chain links TRBV30 to TRBJ1-2, with TRBD1 matching over 7 bases. V shed 1 base, J shed 8 bases, and the junction held 1 base outside the gene matches. CDR1 is GTSNPN, CDR2 SVGIG, per germline (reference sequence). This CDR3 contains 11 residues. DNA for the CDR3: TGTGCCTGGAGTGAAGGGGGCGGCTACACCTTC. Amino acids: CAWSEGGGYTF.

This clonotype was observed at least ten times. The V call is TRBV19, the J call TRBJ1-5; tentative D call: TRBD1 (6 bases). The V gene lost 8 bases and the J gene lost 7 bases, with 18 bases spanning the gap. The CDR3 is 14 residues long. Germline CDR1 LNHDA, CDR2 SQIVND (reference sequence). The CDR3 spells CASFPDRQGQPQHF. CDR3 in DNA: TGTGCCAGTTTCCCCGACAGGCAGGGACAGCCCCAGCATTTT. Drawing the rest from reference TRBV19 and TRBJ1-5, the complete variable domain is DGGITQSPKYLFRKEGQNVTLSCEQNLNHDAMYWYRQDPGQGLRLIYYSQIVNDFQKGDIAEGYSVSREKKESFPLTVTSAQKNPTAFYLCASFPDRQGQPQHFGDGTRLSIL.

The CDR3 nucleotides are TGTGCCACCAGTGATTTGAGTAGCGGCGAGCAGTACTTC. It codes for CATSDLSSGEQYF. The chain couples TRBV24-1 to TRBJ2-7, with D perhaps TRBD2 (6 bases). Looked up from germline, CDR1 is KGHDR and CDR2 is SFDVKD. V was trimmed by 0 bases and J by 6 bases, leaving 8 bases between them. This CDR3 comprises 13 residues.

V gene TRBV3-1 combines with J gene TRBJ2-7, with 7 bases lining up with TRBD1. The V gene's germline CDR1 is LGHDT and CDR2 YNNKEL (reference sequence). The CDR3 has 16 amino acids. Trimming removed 3 bases from V and 6 bases from J; junction bases left unmatched: 14. The CDR3 spells CASSQRDSSPLGEQYF. The CDR3 nucleotides are TGTGCCAGCAGCCAGAGGGACAGCAGCCCTCTTGGCGAGCAGTACTTC.

On this clonotype: At one end, the junction sequence differs from germline, possibly due to a read error. This chain joins TRBV2 and TRBJ2-7, with D unresolved. The CDR3 is 12 amino acids. The germline V gene encodes CDR1 SNHLY and CDR2 FYNNEI. This chain's CDR3 is CASSATAYEQHF. The CDR3, as DNA: TGTGCCAGCAGCGCAACTGCCTACGAGCAGCACTTC.

Only a few counts were recorded for this clonotype. The rearrangement uses TRBV6-2 or TRBV6-3 and TRBJ1-5, with 9 bases lining up with TRBD1. Germline values: CDR1 MNHEY, CDR2 SVGEGT. The CDR3 is 18 amino acids. V shed 2 bases, J shed 1 base, and the junction held 9 bases outside the gene matches. The CDR3 sequence: CASSYGTGRLGSNQPQHF. The CDR3 DNA reads TGTGCCAGCAGTTACGGGACAGGGCGGCTTGGAAGCAATCAGCCCCAGCATTTT.

The chain has TRBV9 and TRBJ2-1; 8 nucleotides agree with TRBD2. V lost 3 bases and J lost 6; bases outside the gene matches: 5. Germline values: CDR1 SGDLS, CDR2 YYNGEE. This CDR3 region has 14 residues. The CDR3 DNA follows: TGTGCCAGCAGCGGGGAAGGGACTAGCAATGAGCAGTTCTTC. It yields the protein CASSGEGTSNEQFF.

This clonotype was recorded at least ten times. V and J are TRBV2 and TRBJ1-1, with D possibly TRBD1 on 5 matching bases. The CDR3 runs to 11 residues. The V gene's germline CDR1 is SNHLY and CDR2 FYNNEI. V was clipped by 7 bases and J by 3 bases, with 6 bases between them. The CDR3 here is CASMGHTEAFF. CDR3 nucleotides: TGTGCCAGCATGGGGCACACTGAAGCTTTCTTT.

This clonotype was found a few times. The chain employs TRBV29-1 and TRBJ2-7; possibly TRBD1 or TRBD2 for D (5 bases each). The CDR3 has 11 amino acids. Per the germline V gene, CDR1 is SQVTM and CDR2 is ANQGSEA. The V end lost 1 base, the J end lost 12 bases, and 13 bases lay between the germline ends. The CDR3 coding sequence is TGCAGCGTTGAAGTTGGGACGGGTCGGTACTTC. Its protein product is CSVEVGTGRYF.

This clonotype was picked up many times. The J gene is TRBJ2-7, the V gene TRBV20-1; 7 nucleotides line up with TRBD1. CDR1 and CDR2 from the germline V gene are DFQATT and SNEGSKA (reference sequence). J gave up 2 bases and V 6 bases, and 13 bases lay outside the gene matches. CDR3 length: 15 residues. CDR3 nucleotide sequence: TGCAGTGCCACTGAGCCCGGGACAGCAGCCTACGAGCAGTACTTC. Residues: CSATEPGTAAYEQYF.